This T cell receptor beta chain came from a study of identical twins. V lost 2 bases, J lost 0 bases, and 11 bases lay in between. The CDR3 totals 16 residues. Per the germline V gene, CDR1 is SGHRS and CDR2 is YFSETQ. Study-wide results and limits: There were fewer insertions in abundant cord blood beta clonotypes, but memory repertoires showed no such pattern.

A note on this clonotype: Antigen unknown.

TCRdb reprocessed the 5' RACE reads via MiXCR and lists one record per CDR3 protein. The repertoire has about 520,000 distinct CDR3 sequences, approximately 22% of them found once; the top ten carry about 0.93%. No donor was unhealthy or non-Caucasian. The data were also submitted as part of a second study, on T cells expressing NK-cell markers. As that report states: Obtained from sorted CD3+CD56+NKG2C+, CD3+CD56+NKG2C- and CD3+CD56-NKG2C+ T cells were the TCR beta repertoires. Dominant NKG2C+ clonotypes made up about 1.0-7.0% of CD8+ T cells in more than 5 donors.

The sequencing sample was made of CD4+ T cells sorted from blood. This TCR was sampled from a woman aged 18-30 years in good health. This rearrangement joins TRBV5-1 to TRBJ2-2; the D gene is possibly TRBD2 (6 bases). The CDR3 coding sequence is TGCGCCAGCAGCTTCCCGGGACTGGCGAACACCGGGGAGCTGTTTTTT. Encoded protein: CASSFPGLANTGELFF.